This is a list of T cell receptor beta chains from one sample in a study of PD-L1 blockade in urothelial cancer. Sequencing was performed with immunoSEQ multiplex PCR; in TCRdb, only in-frame clones are kept and a portion is missing. This table holds about 50,000 clones, approximately 90% found once. The sequencing used PBMCs, collected around atezolizumab (anti-PD-L1) treatment. These receptors originate from a man in his fifties or sixties with urothelial cancer. Both conserved end residues are trimmed from each CDR3.

j_gene,v_gene,CDR3aa
TRBJ2-7,TRBV5-6,ASSFDRYSYEQY
TRBJ1-1,TRBV6-4,ANIKQVPLMNTEAF
TRBJ2-3,TRBV5-1,ASSPGTGGLGDTQY
TRBJ2-2,TRBV5-4,ASTVQGVNTGELF
TRBJ2-7,TRBV29-1,SVTGTSGKGAYEQY
TRBJ1-5,TRBV18,ASSPDYSGPVNQPQH
TRBJ1-3,TRBV2,ASSRQWGQGYSGNTIY
TRBJ2-5,TRBV10-3,AISIAGGPKETQY
TRBJ2-7,TRBV10-3,AISEGQPYEQY
TRBJ2-3,TRBV11-3,ASSSGDSTDTQY
TRBJ2-7,TRBV4-3,ASSQDAGDLYEQY
TRBJ2-3,TRBV29-1,SVVGSGSAGTDTQY
TRBJ2-3,TRBV9,ASSVGEGGGALSTDTQY
TRBJ2-2,TRBV30,AWVGAGGTGELF
TRBJ2-5,TRBV5-1,ASSATGTAFQETQY
TRBJ2-5,TRBV6-5,ASSPGETQY
TRBJ1-5,TRBV19,ASSMGQGGQPQH
TRBJ2-5,TRBV5-4,ASSPRSRSGETQY
TRBJ2-7,TRBV21-1,ASSKAGLVPYEQY